This entry lists 30 T cell receptor beta chains sequenced from one sample in a study of CD8+CD57+ T cells in acquired aplastic anemia. TCR beta VDJ and CDR3 were profiled, and genomic DNA was the template. One entry per CDR3 protein results from TCRdb running MiXCR on the reads. The sample has about 270,000 distinct CDR3 sequences, about 56% seen once. The sequencing sample was made of sorted CD4+, CD8+, or CD8+CD57+ T cells (not recorded which) from PBMCs. The source is a human donor with severe aplastic anemia or a healthy control (not recorded which).

This chain uses TRBV12-3 or TRBV12-4 with TRBJ1-5; no reliable D call. The CDR3 is 12 residues long. V lost 7 bases and J 10 bases, leaving 14 bases between the germline ends. The CDR3 DNA reads as TGTGCCAGCACCCCGGGGTATGGCCCCCAGCATTTT. Translating gives CASTPGYGPQHF.

The V call is TRBV7-8, the J call TRBJ2-7, with D uncertain. This CDR3 spans 14 amino acids. From germline, CDR1 is SGHVS and CDR2 FQNEAQ. Trimming cost V 1 base and J 0 bases, with 7 bases left between them. The chain's CDR3 is CASSLVEISYEQYF. CDR3 DNA sequence: TGTGCCAGCAGCTTAGTCGAGATCTCCTACGAGCAGTACTTC.

V and J are TRBV19 and TRBJ2-3; D may correspond to TRBD1 or TRBD2 (5 bases each). CDR3 length: 15 amino acids. Germline CDR1 reads LNHDA; CDR2 reads SQIVND (reference sequence). V was trimmed by 5 bases and J by 0 bases, leaving 12 bases between them. The CDR3 nucleotides read TGTGCCAGTAGTTCCGGGGCCATTAGCACAGATACGCAGTATTTT. It codes for CASSSGAISTDTQYF. Supplemented by reference TRBV19 and TRBJ2-3, the full variable domain reads DGGITQSPKYLFRKEGQNVTLSCEQNLNHDAMYWYRQDPGQGLRLIYYSQIVNDFQKGDIAEGYSVSREKKESFPLTVTSAQKNPTAFYLCASSSGAISTDTQYFGPGTRLTVL.

V usage is TRBV9 and J usage is TRBJ2-3; D remains ambiguous. In germline, CDR1 is SGDLS, CDR2 YYNGEE. CDR3 length equals 14 residues. The V end lost 4 bases, the J end lost 0 bases, and 9 bases lay between the germline ends. The CDR3 DNA reads as TGTGCCAGCAGCAAGGCCGGGAGCACAGATACGCAGTATTTT. It is translated as CASSKAGSTDTQYF.

The chain recombines TRBV7-2 with TRBJ2-7, with 9 bases matching TRBD2. This CDR3 is built from 15 residues. The V segment lost 5 bases and the J segment 2 bases; nucleotides outside the gene matches: 7. The germline V gene has CDR1 SGHTA and CDR2 FQGNSA. The CDR3 is CASSQGTSRTYEQYF. CDR3 DNA: TGTGCCAGCAGCCAAGGGACTAGCAGAACCTACGAGCAGTACTTC. The complete variable domain, with remaining parts taken from reference TRBV7-2 and TRBJ2-7, reads GAGVSQSPSNKVTEKGKDVELRCDPISGHTALYWYRQSLGQGLEFLIYFQGNSAPDKSGLPSDRFSAERTGGSVSTLTIQRTQQEDSAVYLCASSQGTSRTYEQYFGPGTRLTVT.

This clonotype turned up a few times. The chain carries TRBV9 and TRBJ1-2; tentatively, D is TRBD1 (5 bases). V gave up 3 bases and J gave up 8 bases, with 29 bases separating them. The V gene's germline CDR1 is SGDLS and CDR2 YYNGEE. The CDR3 is 18 residues long. CDR3 loop: CASSELPIGTRRPMGYTF. The DNA of the CDR3 is TGTGCCAGCAGCGAACTACCGATCGGGACCCGGAGACCTATGGGCTACACCTTC.

The V call is TRBV15, the J call TRBJ1-6; D might be TRBD1 (5 bases). Germline V lookup: CDR1 LNHNV, CDR2 YYDKDF (reference sequence). The CDR3 length is 15 residues. Trimming removed 3 bases at V and 10 bases at J, with 16 bases between. The DNA for the CDR3 is TGTGCCACCAGCAGCTCTCGAGGGGATTACTCACCCCTCCACTTT. Encoded protein: CATSSSRGDYSPLHF.

This clonotype has a count of ten or more. The genes are TRBV20-1 and TRBJ2-4; D is perhaps TRBD2 (6 bases). This CDR3 has 13 amino acids. Trimming pared 5 bases from V and 3 bases from J, leaving 11 bases between. The germline CDR1 and CDR2 sequences are DFQATT and SNEGSKA (reference sequence). CDR3 DNA sequence: TGCAGTGCTCGATCCGGGAGCAAAAACATTCAGTACTTC. This sequence encodes CSARSGSKNIQYF.

The chain carries TRBV11-2 and TRBJ2-4; D is ambiguous. Trimming took off 7 bases at V and 5 bases at J, with 15 bases between the two ends. The CDR3 totals 14 residues. Germline-derived CDR1 and CDR2 are SGHAT and FQNNGV. The CDR3 nucleotides read TGTGCCAGCAACCCGACCCCCGGCCAAAACATTCAGTACTTC. This sequence encodes CASNPTPGQNIQYF.

The chain combines TRBV5-1 with TRBJ2-3, with D possibly being TRBD1 or TRBD2 (5 bases each). The V gene lost 4 bases and the J gene lost 0 bases, with 9 bases spanning the gap. This CDR3 comprises 14 residues. Germline assignment: CDR1 SGHRS and CDR2 YFSETQ. CDR3 in DNA: TGCGCCAGCAGCGAGGGACCCAGCACAGATACGCAGTATTTT. Translated: CASSEGPSTDTQYF.

The chain joins TRBV7-9 to TRBJ2-5; D tentatively reads TRBD1 or TRBD2 (5 bases each). Germline V gene sequence: CDR1 SEHNR, CDR2 FQNEAQ (reference sequence). The CDR3 totals 12 residues. The V gene lost 4 bases and the J gene lost 6 bases, with 9 bases spanning the gap. The CDR3 loop reads CASSSTGQTQYF. Here the CDR3 DNA reads TGTGCCAGCAGCTCAACGGGGCAGACCCAGTACTTC.

This chain links TRBV7-9 with TRBJ1-1; D uncertain. V was pared by 11 bases and J by 1 base, with 14 bases between. Germline V gene data show CDR1 as SEHNR and CDR2 as FQNEAQ (reference sequence). This CDR3 comprises 13 residues. The CDR3 reads CADTPLGNTEAFF. CDR3 nucleotide sequence: TGTGCCGATACCCCCCTGGGGAACACTGAAGCTTTCTTT. Full variable domain (missing parts from reference TRBV7-9 and TRBJ1-1): DTGVSQNPRHKITKRGQNVTFRCDPISEHNRLYWYRQTLGQGPEFLTYFQNEAQLEKSRLLSDRFSAERPKGSFSTLEIQRTEQGDSAMYLCADTPLGNTEAFFGQGTRLTVV.

The chain is built from TRBV7-9 and TRBJ2-7, with D possibly being TRBD2 (5 bases). The CDR3 has 14 residues. The V end lost 5 bases, the J end lost 4 bases, and 15 bases lay between the germline ends. From germline, CDR1 is SEHNR and CDR2 FQNEAQ (reference sequence). The CDR3 here is CASSDPASPYEQYF. In DNA, the CDR3 is TGTGCCAGCAGCGACCCAGCTAGCCCGTACGAGCAGTACTTC.

This clonotype was detected many times. The CDR3 nucleotides read TGTGCCACCCGGCTGGGGACAGCACCCTCAGAGGAAGCTTTCTTT. Translation: CATRLGTAPSEEAFF. The chain combines TRBV15 with TRBJ1-1, with 7 bases that match TRBD1. Trimming at V came to 8 bases and at J to 8 bases, leaving 17 bases not matched to a gene. The CDR3 loop spans 15 amino acids. CDR1 is LNHNV, CDR2 YYDKDF, per germline (reference sequence).

The sample holds many counts of this clonotype. CDR3 protein: CAIWGTRSTDTQYF. The DNA for the CDR3 is TGTGCCATCTGGGGGACTAGAAGCACAGATACGCAGTATTTT. This chain connects TRBV6-2 or TRBV6-3 to TRBJ2-3; TRBD2 matches at 8 bases. Germline V CDR1 and CDR2: MNHEY, SVGEGT. The CDR3 length is 14 residues. Germline trimming cut 10 bases from V and 0 bases from J; bases unmatched to any gene: 6.

CDR3: CASSLVGLAGYEQYF. CDR3 bases: TGTGCCAGCAGCTTAGTGGGACTAGCGGGATACGAGCAGTACTTC. This chain joins TRBV7-3 and TRBJ2-7, with 13 bases aligning to TRBD2. The CDR3 has 15 residues. Trimming cost V 2 bases and J 4 bases; bases outside gene matches: 2. The germline V gene has CDR1 SGHTA and CDR2 FQGTGA.

This clonotype was detected ten times or more. The rearrangement uses TRBV5-1 and TRBJ2-1, with 9 bases lining up with TRBD1. There are 16 residues in the CDR3. Unmatched junction bases numbered 12, after V lost 3 bases and J lost 8 bases. Germline lookup yields CDR1 SGHRS and CDR2 YFSETQ. CDR3 protein: CASSSSSGQGFDEQFF. The DNA of the CDR3 is TGCGCCAGCAGCTCCAGCTCGGGACAGGGTTTCGATGAGCAGTTCTTC.

At least ten counts were recorded for this clonotype. In nucleotides, the CDR3 is TGTGCCAGCAGCCTACACCAGGGGGACACTGAAGCTTTCTTT. It codes for CASSLHQGDTEAFF. The chain recombines TRBV7-2 with TRBJ1-1; TRBD1 aligns across 7 bases. The V gene's germline CDR1 is SGHTA and CDR2 FQGNSA. V lost 5 bases and J lost 3; bases outside the gene matches: 6. This CDR3 is built from 14 residues.

This clonotype was seen only once. V usage is TRBV5-1 and J usage is TRBJ2-1; TRBD2 matches at 14 bases. CDR3 size: 15 residues. V lost 4 bases to trimming and J lost 11 bases; unmatched junction nucleotides: 8. Germline V gives CDR1 SGHRS, CDR2 YFSETQ. The CDR3: CASSRGLAGDPQQFF. CDR3 nucleotide sequence: TGCGCCAGCAGCAGGGGACTAGCGGGAGACCCACAGCAGTTCTTC.

V is TRBV10-2 and J is TRBJ2-5; 10 bases align to TRBD1. CDR1 is WSHSY and CDR2 is SAAADI in the germline V gene. This CDR3 is built from 14 residues. The J segment lost 4 bases and the V segment lost 6 bases, leaving 5 bases of the junction unmatched. CDR3 bases: TGCGCCAGCAGGCCGGGACAGGGGACAGAGACCCAGTACTTC. Translation: CASRPGQGTETQYF.

The J gene is TRBJ1-2, the V gene TRBV19, with D maybe TRBD1 (5 bases). V was shortened by 0 bases and J by 6 bases, with 14 bases between the two germline ends. The length of the CDR3 is 15 residues. Germline-derived CDR1 and CDR2 are LNHDA and SQIVND (reference sequence). The CDR3 protein is CASSIDLGDENGYTF. The CDR3 nucleotides are TGTGCCAGTAGTATAGATTTGGGGGATGAGAATGGCTACACCTTC.

The chain employs TRBV24-1 and TRBJ1-5; D is unclear. Germline CDR1 reads KGHDR; CDR2 reads SFDVKD. The CDR3 runs to 11 residues. The V end was cut by 12 bases, the J end by 2 bases, with 7 bases between. CDR3 amino acids: CAGKGNQPQHF. The CDR3 nucleotides read TGTGCCGGGAAGGGCAATCAGCCCCAGCATTTT.

The V call is TRBV10-3, the J call TRBJ1-2, with TRBD1 identical over 7 bases. CDR3 length: 16 amino acids. CDR1 and CDR2 from the germline V gene are ENHRY and SYGVKD. Losses at the gene ends were 3 bases for V and 8 bases for J; bases not matched to a gene: 15. The chain's CDR3 is CAISDSGTAPEEGYTF. The CDR3 DNA reads TGTGCCATCAGTGACTCCGGGACAGCTCCTGAAGAAGGCTACACCTTC.

V gene TRBV29-1 combines with J gene TRBJ1-1, with a tentative D call TRBD1 (5 bases). The CDR3 contains 12 residues. Per the germline V gene, CDR1 is SQVTM and CDR2 is ANQGSEA. With 2 bases removed from V and 4 bases from J, the gap between germline ends came to 8 bases. CDR3: CSVEMGGTEAFF. CDR3 coding DNA: TGCAGCGTTGAAATGGGGGGCACTGAAGCTTTCTTT.

CDR3 bases: TGCAGTGCTAGCGGGACAAGCCTACAAGAGCAGTACTTC. It specifies CSASGTSLQEQYF. This chain connects TRBV20-1 to TRBJ2-7; tentatively, D is TRBD1 (6 bases). Germline V gene lookup returns CDR1 DFQATT and CDR2 SNEGSKA (reference sequence). Trimming left V 3 bases short and J 7 bases short, with 16 bases between. This CDR3 is 13 amino acids long.

Comment on this clonotype: An end of the junction differs from the germline gene, which may be a read error. V usage is TRBV5-6 and J usage is TRBJ2-1; 10 nucleotides line up with TRBD2. This CDR3 spans 16 amino acids. Germline CDR1 and CDR2: SGHDT and YYEEEE. In DNA form, the CDR3 reads TGCGCCAGCAGCCAAGATCCCCCTAGCGGGAGAACTGAGCAGTTCTTC. This translates into CASSQDPPSGRTEQFF.

The genes are TRBV19 and TRBJ1-2; no clear D. The germline gives CDR1 LNHDA, CDR2 SQIVND (reference sequence). The V end lost 3 bases, the J end lost 5 bases, and 13 bases lay between the germline ends. The CDR3 spans 14 residues. The CDR3 DNA is TGTGCCAGTAGTATCAGAGACGGACCGTATGGCTACACCTTC. This codes for CASSIRDGPYGYTF.

Regarding this clonotype: This likely comes from a read error, as the CDR3 has no conserved phenylalanine or tryptophan at its end. The limits of the CDR3 on the DNA are not certain, so only TCRdb's listed CDR3 is given. The chain recombines TRBV19 with TRBJ1-1; the table's D call of TRBD1 was not tested on the DNA. The CDR3 length equals 10 residues, ends included. Germline CDR1 LNHDA, CDR2 SQIVND (reference sequence). The CDR3 sequence: CASSRTGSFY.

The J gene is TRBJ1-1, the V gene TRBV9, with 8 bases matching TRBD1. The V segment lost 3 bases and the J segment 4 bases; nucleotides outside the gene matches: 8. The CDR3 extends over 15 amino acids. The germline V gene has CDR1 SGDLS and CDR2 YYNGEE. CDR3 DNA sequence: TGTGCCAGCAGCGCAGGACAGGGAGGGGGCACTGAAGCTTTCTTT. Translation gives CASSAGQGGGTEAFF.

The chain employs TRBV15 and TRBJ1-3; D gene unclear. Trimming shortened V by 0 bases and J by 8 bases, and 8 bases separated the two germline ends. The CDR3 spans 13 residues. Germline values: CDR1 LNHNV, CDR2 YYDKDF (reference sequence). The CDR3 here is CATSRDPGDTIYF. The CDR3 coding sequence is TGTGCCACCAGCAGAGACCCCGGTGACACCATATATTTT. The whole variable domain, remainder taken from reference TRBV15 and TRBJ1-3, is DAMVIQNPRYQVTQFGKPVTLSCSQTLNHNVMYWYQQKSSQAPKLLFHYYDKDFNNEADTPDNFQSRRPNTSFCFLDIRSPGLGDTAMYLCATSRDPGDTIYFGEGSWLTVV.